This T cell receptor (beta chain) stems from a study of OX40 agonist ivuxolimab in advanced cancers. The CDR3 is 17 amino acids. Trimming removed 4 bases at V and 5 bases at J, with 21 bases between. CDR1 MGHRA and CDR2 YSYEKL come from the germline V gene. TCRdb keeps only in-frame clones here, not all; method: immunoSEQ multiplex PCR. This table has fewer than 45,000 clones, around 90% appearing once. The source is an adult with an advanced solid tumor such as melanoma, head and neck, liver or kidney cancer. J is TRBJ2-1 and V is TRBV4-1; D might be TRBD1 (6 bases). The sample was CD4+ or CD8+ T cells sorted from blood, taken in a trial of the OX40 agonist ivuxolimab. The chain's CDR3 is CASSPSGQTLPNNEQFF. As DNA, the CDR3 is TGCGCCAGCAGCCCTTCCGGACAGACACTACCGAACAATGAGCAGTTCTTC.